A selection of T cell receptor beta chains follows, all from one sample in a study of metastatic and nonmetastatic thyroid tumors. Via MiXCR, TCRdb re-called the PCR reads. The sample contains about 11,000 clones, approximately 12% of which appear only once. The sequencing sample was made of blood. The receptors shown here come from a female donor with papillary thyroid cancer or a benign thyroid nodule (not recorded which). Some clones in this sample may be carry-over from other donors' samples. Both conserved end residues are part of each CDR3. D genes are given only for firm matches. Only part of the rows carry a size: once, few, many, or a class if the clone is expanded.

clone_size j_call d_call v_call cdr3_aa cdr3_nt
medium-sized TRBJ1-1 - TRBV30 CAWSVDREAFF TGTGCCTGGAGTGTAGATAGGGAAGCTTTCTTT
few TRBJ2-7 TRBD2 TRBV19 CASGSGGNYEQYF TGTGCCAGTGGCAGCGGGGGAAACTACGAGCAGTACTTC
- TRBJ1-2 - TRBV30 CAFTSGRTKNYGYTF TGTGCCTTTACTTCCGGGCGGACCAAAAACTATGGCTACACCTTC
many TRBJ2-6 - TRBV12-3/TRBV12-4 CASSPNRAGANVLTF TGTGCCAGCAGTCCTAACAGGGCTGGGGCCAACGTCCTGACTTTC
few TRBJ2-3 - TRBV15 CATSPSAGGTDTQYF TGTGCCACCAGCCCCAGCGCAGGGGGCACAGATACGCAGTATTTT
medium-sized TRBJ2-7 - TRBV4-2 CASSQDQRGGRGEQYF TGTGCCAGCAGCCAAGATCAGCGCGGGGGCCGCGGCGAGCAGTACTTC
- TRBJ2-3 TRBD2 TRBV6-2/TRBV6-3 CASSSLAEFTDTQYF TGTGCCAGCAGTTCCCTAGCGGAATTCACAGATACGCAGTATTTT
many TRBJ2-1 - TRBV4-1 CASSPAEGNEQFF TGCGCCAGCAGCCCTGCTGAGGGCAATGAGCAGTTCTTC
few TRBJ2-2 - TRBV10-3 CATWGTSGYTGELFF TGTGCCACCTGGGGGACGTCTGGCTACACCGGGGAGCTGTTTTTT
once TRBJ1-2 TRBD1 TRBV20-1 CSVGQGRRDGYTF TGCAGCGTTGGACAGGGTAGACGTGATGGCTACACCTTC
many TRBJ2-3 - TRBV7-2 CASSFDHSGTQYF TGTGCCAGCAGCTTCGATCACTCGGGTACGCAGTATTTT
medium-sized TRBJ2-3 - TRBV7-9 CASSPEAGRISTDTQYF TGTGCCAGCAGCCCCGAGGCAGGTCGAATTAGCACAGATACGCAGTATTTT
many TRBJ2-1 TRBD2 TRBV20-1 CSARETGTSGNEQFF TGCAGTGCTAGAGAGACCGGGACTAGCGGCAATGAGCAGTTCTTC
many TRBJ1-2 - TRBV7-7 CASSLCGYTF TGTGCTAGCAGCTTGTGTGGCTACACCTTC
many TRBJ2-7 - TRBV14 CASSHKIWGPRKLYEQYF TGTGCCAGCAGCCATAAAATTTGGGGGCCCCGAAAACTCTACGAGCAGTACTTC
- TRBJ2-1 - TRBV28 CASHPEASAREQFF TGTGCCAGCCACCCCGAGGCTAGCGCTCGTGAGCAGTTCTTC
- TRBJ1-2 TRBD1 TRBV20-1 CSARKDRVGGYTF TGCAGTGCTAGAAAGGACAGGGTTGGGGGCTACACCTTC
medium-sized TRBJ1-4 TRBD1 TRBV6-2/TRBV6-3 CASSSWTGKREKLFF TGTGCCAGCAGTTCCTGGACAGGGAAGAGAGAAAAACTGTTTTTT
medium-sized TRBJ2-7 - TRBV2 CASSDRGRTYEQYF TGTGCCAGCAGTGACCGCGGGCGCACCTACGAGCAGTACTTC
many TRBJ2-3 - TRBV20-1 CSARVRGRYTDTQYF TGCAGTGCTAGAGTTAGGGGACGGTACACAGATACGCAGTATTTT
medium-sized TRBJ1-2 - TRBV11-2 CASSSLRGGRGDGYTF TGTGCCAGCAGCTCACTTCGGGGTGGGCGGGGTGATGGCTACACCTTC
medium-sized TRBJ1-3 TRBD1 TRBV19 CASSSRQGSGNTIYF TGTGCCAGTAGTTCGAGACAGGGGTCGGGAAACACCATATATTTT
medium-sized TRBJ2-6 - TRBV3-1 CASSQGMRTSGANVLTF TGTGCCAGCAGCCAAGGCATGCGTACCTCTGGGGCCAACGTCCTGACTTTC
- TRBJ2-5 TRBD1 TRBV5-1 CASSLAGTGRRGETQYF TGCGCCAGCAGCTTGGCCGGGACAGGAAGGAGGGGGGAGACCCAGTACTTC
medium-sized TRBJ2-7 - TRBV10-1 CASSEGYEQYF TGCGCCAGCAGTGAGGGGTACGAGCAGTACTTC
many TRBJ2-1 - TRBV3-1 CASSQFTGPWNEQFF TGTGCCAGCAGCCAATTTACAGGGCCCTGGAATGAGCAGTTCTTC
medium-sized TRBJ2-7 - TRBV6-1 CASSEGGTVSSYEQYF TGTGCCAGCAGTGAAGGGGGGACGGTGAGCTCCTACGAGCAGTACTTC
many TRBJ2-1 - TRBV20-1 CSARPPRVSYNEQFF TGCAGTGCTAGGCCCCCCAGGGTATCCTACAATGAGCAGTTCTTC
many TRBJ2-1 - TRBV5-1 CASSLGNEQFF TGCGCCAGCAGCTTGGGCAATGAGCAGTTCTTC
medium-sized TRBJ1-2 - TRBV2 CASSEGQGFHYGYTF TGTGCCAGCAGTGAAGGGCAGGGTTTTCACTATGGCTACACCTTC
many TRBJ1-1 - TRBV7-9 CASSPRVVGGAFF TGTGCCAGCAGCCCCAGAGTCGTGGGGGGAGCTTTCTTT
medium-sized TRBJ1-5 TRBD1 TRBV4-1 CASSQGTGGPTSNQPQHF TGCGCCAGCAGCCAAGGGACAGGGGGACCAACTAGCAATCAGCCCCAGCATTTT
many TRBJ2-5 - TRBV7-7 CASSSRPQETQYF TGTGCTAGCAGCTCTCGCCCTCAAGAGACCCAGTACTTC
medium-sized TRBJ1-2 - TRBV6-1 CASTHTGYGNGYTF TGTGCCAGCACCCACACAGGGTATGGCAATGGCTACACCTTC
many TRBJ2-3 - TRBV5-1 CASSFLGSGTQYF TGCGCCAGCAGCTTCTTGGGGAGTGGTACGCAGTATTTT
- TRBJ1-3 - TRBV19 CASATTDSSGNTIYF TGTGCCAGTGCCACGACCGATAGCTCTGGAAACACCATATATTTT
medium-sized TRBJ1-5 - TRBV19 CASSMAGNQPQHF TGTGCCAGTAGTATGGCGGGGAATCAGCCCCAGCATTTT
many TRBJ1-5 - TRBV2 CASSGGRRNQPQHF TGTGCCAGCAGTGGGGGTAGGCGCAATCAGCCCCAGCATTTT
many TRBJ2-5 - TRBV5-1 CASSFRGTQGQETQYF TGCGCCAGCAGCTTTCGCGGGACCCAAGGCCAAGAGACCCAGTACTTC
once TRBJ1-2 TRBD1 TRBV9 CASSGGQGKKDGFCYTF TGTGCCAGCAGCGGGGGACAGGGGAAGAAGGATGGCTTTTGCTACACCTTC
many TRBJ2-1 - TRBV15 CATSSNPGADNSYNEQFF TGTGCCACCAGCTCCAACCCTGGGGCAGACAACTCCTACAATGAGCAGTTCTTC
many TRBJ1-4 - TRBV18 CASSPGTNEKLFF TGTGCCAGCTCACCAGGGACGAATGAAAAACTGTTTTTT
many TRBJ1-3 - TRBV18 CASSPPSRTSGNTIYF TGTGCCAGCTCACCACCGAGCAGGACCTCTGGAAACACCATATATTTT
medium-sized TRBJ1-2 - TRBV6-1 CASRPTGIGYGYTF TGTGCCAGCAGACCAACAGGGATTGGATATGGCTACACCTTC
many TRBJ1-5 - TRBV19 CASSIDGAGPSNQPQHF TGTGCCAGTAGTATAGACGGGGCAGGCCCTAGCAATCAGCCCCAGCATTTT
many TRBJ2-5 - TRBV20-1 CSAIPRGETQYF TGCAGTGCTATTCCGAGGGGAGAGACCCAGTACTTC
many TRBJ2-2 - TRBV5-1 CASSLGTNTGELFF TGCGCCAGCAGCTTGGGGACGAACACCGGGGAGCTGTTTTTT
many TRBJ2-1 TRBD1 TRBV5-8 CASSSGTGLNNEQFF TGTGCCAGCAGTTCCGGGACAGGGTTGAACAATGAGCAGTTCTTC
medium-sized TRBJ2-7 TRBD2 TRBV15 CATGSGGGAYEQYF TGTGCCACCGGTAGCGGGGGGGGCGCCTACGAGCAGTACTTC
- TRBJ2-1 - TRBV11-2 CASSLGWGGRSSYNEQFF TGTGCCAGCAGCTTAGGTTGGGGGGGGCGGAGCTCCTACAATGAGCAGTTCTTC
medium-sized TRBJ2-2 TRBD2 TRBV4-2 CASSQLAGGPVTGELFF TGTGCCAGCAGCCAACTAGCGGGGGGGCCAGTCACCGGGGAGCTGTTTTTT
- TRBJ1-2 - TRBV11-2 CAISPTRYCYTF TGTGCCATCAGCCCCACTCGCTATTGCTACACCTTC
few TRBJ1-5 - TRBV25-1 CASHNWGKNQPQHF TGTGCCAGCCATAACTGGGGTAAGAATCAGCCCCAGCATTTT
medium-sized TRBJ1-1 TRBD1 TRBV12-3/TRBV12-4 CASRRTGQALNTEAFF TGTGCCAGCAGACGAACGGGACAGGCCCTAAACACTGAAGCTTTCTTT
medium-sized TRBJ1-1 TRBD1 TRBV6-5 CASSYGEGANPNTEAFF TGTGCCAGCAGTTACGGGGAGGGGGCGAACCCTAACACTGAAGCTTTCTTT
once TRBJ2-7 TRBD1 TRBV3-1 CASSQGTGRDEQYF TGTGCCAGCAGCCAAGGGACAGGGCGGGACGAGCAGTACTTC
many TRBJ1-5 - TRBV13 CASSYENQPQHF TGTGCCAGCAGCTATGAGAATCAGCCCCAGCATTTT
many TRBJ1-6 - TRBV18 CASSPMAGPDSPLHF TGTGCCAGCTCACCAATGGCAGGGCCGGATTCACCCCTCCACTTT
- TRBJ2-1 - TRBV3-1 CASSQDRGYEQFF TGTGCCAGCAGCCAAGATCGGGGGTATGAGCAGTTCTTC